These T cell receptor beta chains were read from a single sample in a study of shared clonotypes between healthy human individuals. The repertoire was sequenced with immunoSEQ multiplex PCR; TCRdb's copy has only in-frame clones and lacks some. Altogether around 1.9 million clones are present, over 85% being singletons, with the ten largest covering about 1.7%. The material sequenced was naive CD8+ T cells from PBMCs. The receptors originated from a man aged 18-30 years in good health. Some clones in this sample may be carry-over from other donors' samples. Both conserved end residues are part of each CDR3. A D gene is named only where the DNA matches it firmly. Size is omitted from some rows. Given values are once, few, many or a class for expanded clones.

j_gene: TRBJ1-5
v_gene: TRBV27
d_gene: TRBD1
abundance: -
CDR3aa: CASSLGPGTDNQPQHF
CDR3nt: TGTGCCAGCAGTTTGGGCCCCGGGACAGATAATCAGCCCCAGCATTTT

j_gene: TRBJ1-6
v_gene: TRBV27
d_gene: -
abundance: -
CDR3aa: CASTDRDTGDSPLHF
CDR3nt: TGTGCCAGCACCGACCGGGACACTGGGGATTCACCCCTCCACTTT

j_gene: TRBJ1-1
v_gene: TRBV28
d_gene: -
abundance: -
CDR3aa: CASSTYVEGRAEAFF
CDR3nt: TGTGCCAGCAGTACCTACGTCGAGGGACGGGCTGAAGCTTTCTTT

j_gene: TRBJ2-5
v_gene: TRBV7-9
d_gene: TRBD2
abundance: -
CDR3aa: CASSSMTSGRSETQYF
CDR3nt: TGTGCCAGCAGCTCTATGACTAGCGGGAGGTCGGAGACCCAGTACTTC

j_gene: TRBJ2-4
v_gene: TRBV10-2
d_gene: TRBD2
abundance: -
CDR3aa: CASSEGSGKVDF
CDR3nt: TGCGCCAGCAGTGAGGGGAGCGGGAAGGTGGACTTC

j_gene: TRBJ2-7
v_gene: TRBV10-2
d_gene: TRBD1
abundance: -
CDR3aa: CASSESYGQGKGYEQYF
CDR3nt: TGCGCCAGCAGTGAGTCATACGGACAGGGGAAGGGGTACGAGCAGTACTTC

j_gene: TRBJ1-2
v_gene: TRBV27
d_gene: -
abundance: -
CDR3aa: CASRPKAERPNYGYTF
CDR3nt: TGTGCCAGCAGACCTAAAGCAGAGAGACCTAACTATGGCTACACCTTC

j_gene: TRBJ1-1
v_gene: TRBV11-2
d_gene: -
abundance: few
CDR3aa: CASSLTGEAFF
CDR3nt: TGTGCCAGCAGCTTGACAGGTGAAGCTTTCTTT

j_gene: TRBJ1-5
v_gene: TRBV15
d_gene: -
abundance: -
CDR3aa: CATSTGHDNQPQHF
CDR3nt: TGTGCCACCAGCACCGGACACGACAATCAGCCCCAGCATTTT

j_gene: TRBJ2-3
v_gene: TRBV30
d_gene: TRBD2
abundance: -
CDR3aa: CAWSVQREGGDTQYF
CDR3nt: TGTGCCTGGAGTGTACAGCGGGAGGGTGGGGATACGCAGTATTTT

j_gene: TRBJ1-2
v_gene: TRBV5-1
d_gene: TRBD1
abundance: -
CDR3aa: CASSLGPMTGGAGYTF
CDR3nt: TGCGCCAGCAGCCTGGGACCTATGACAGGGGGCGCGGGCTACACCTTC

j_gene: TRBJ2-4
v_gene: TRBV11-2
d_gene: TRBD2
abundance: -
CDR3aa: CASSLGGLLAKNIQYF
CDR3nt: TGTGCCAGCAGCCTGGGGGGGTTGTTGGCCAAAAACATTCAGTACTTC

j_gene: TRBJ2-2
v_gene: TRBV7-2
d_gene: -
abundance: -
CDR3aa: CASSQWTPLGDTGELFF
CDR3nt: TGTGCCAGCAGCCAATGGACTCCGCTCGGTGACACCGGGGAGCTGTTTTTT

j_gene: TRBJ2-7
v_gene: TRBV28
d_gene: -
abundance: -
CDR3aa: CASSSPGLREQYF
CDR3nt: TGTGCCAGCAGTAGTCCGGGACTTAGGGAGCAGTACTTC

j_gene: TRBJ2-7
v_gene: TRBV27
d_gene: TRBD1
abundance: -
CDR3aa: CASRLFPGGSHEQYF
CDR3nt: TGTGCCAGCAGATTATTCCCAGGGGGCTCCCACGAGCAGTACTTC

j_gene: TRBJ1-1
v_gene: TRBV4-1
d_gene: -
abundance: -
CDR3aa: CASSQGRGTEAFF
CDR3nt: TGCGCCAGCAGCCAAGGCAGGGGCACTGAAGCTTTCTTT

j_gene: TRBJ2-7
v_gene: TRBV6-1
d_gene: TRBD2
abundance: many
CDR3aa: CASSEKGRLANYEQYF
CDR3nt: TGTGCCAGCAGTGAAAAGGGTAGACTAGCGAACTACGAGCAGTACTTC

j_gene: TRBJ2-7
v_gene: TRBV5-4
d_gene: TRBD1
abundance: -
CDR3aa: CASSGMGQGAHEQYF
CDR3nt: TGTGCCAGCAGCGGGATGGGACAGGGCGCCCACGAGCAGTACTTC

j_gene: TRBJ2-2
v_gene: TRBV27
d_gene: -
abundance: -
CDR3aa: CASSSPGTPTGELFF
CDR3nt: TGTGCCAGCAGTTCCCCCGGGACTCCGACCGGGGAGCTGTTTTTT

j_gene: TRBJ2-3
v_gene: TRBV28
d_gene: -
abundance: -
CDR3aa: CASFGAYFSPTTDTQYF
CDR3nt: TGTGCCAGCTTCGGGGCCTACTTCTCCCCTACAACAGATACGCAGTATTTT